Below, 13 T cell receptor beta chains from the same sample are listed, as sequenced in a study of T cell responses to AZD1222 COVID-19 vaccine. Some clones are missing from TCRdb's copy, which holds only in-frame ones; the method was immunoSEQ multiplex PCR. The profile shows some 130,000 clones, 93% of them singletons. The specimen comprised peripheral blood, sampled on day 0 of AZD1222 vaccination. These receptors were obtained from an adult in good health.

The rearrangement links TRBV4-1 to TRBJ1-2; the match to TRBD1 covers 8 bases. J lost 5 bases, V lost 2 bases, and 13 bases had no gene match. CDR1 MGHRA and CDR2 YSYEKL come from the germline V gene. CDR3 size: 17 residues. The CDR3 here is CASSQLLRGQGKYGYTF. CDR3 DNA sequence: TGCGCCAGCAGCCAACTACTCCGAGGACAGGGAAAGTATGGCTACACCTTC.

This chain connects TRBV7-2 to TRBJ1-6; TRBD1 matches at 7 bases. CDR3 size: 13 residues. The V gene end was trimmed by 5 bases and the J gene end by 10 bases; junction bases not matched to a gene: 5. Germline V gene sequence: CDR1 SGHTA, CDR2 FQGNSA. CDR3 nucleotides: TGTGCCAGCAGCCCGGCAGGGGGGTCACCCCTCCACTTT. The encoded protein is CASSPAGGSPLHF. Based on the CDR3 plus reference TRBV7-2 and TRBJ1-6, the full variable domain is GAGVSQSPSNKVTEKGKDVELRCDPISGHTALYWYRQSLGQGLEFLIYFQGNSAPDKSGLPSDRFSAERTGGSVSTLTIQRTQQEDSAVYLCASSPAGGSPLHFGNGTRLTVT.

The rearrangement joins TRBV5-1 to TRBJ2-2; the D gene is possibly TRBD1 (6 bases). Germline CDR1 and CDR2: SGHRS and YFSETQ. This CDR3 is 14 amino acids long. V was shortened by 7 bases and J by 3 bases, with 13 bases between the two germline ends. The CDR3 DNA sequence: TGCGCCAGCGCCTCCCCAGGGGACACCGGGGAGCTGTTTTTT. Amino acids: CASASPGDTGELFF. Combining the CDR3 with reference TRBV5-1 and TRBJ2-2 gives the whole variable domain KAGVTQTPRYLIKTRGQQVTLSCSPISGHRSVSWYQQTPGQGLQFLFEYFSETQRNKGNFPGRFSGRQFSNSRSEMNVSTLELGDSALYLCASASPGDTGELFFGEGSRLTVL.

In its sample, this clone was seen once. The chain has TRBV18 and TRBJ2-7; 8 nucleotides line up with TRBD1. V lost 4 bases to trimming and J lost 0 bases; unmatched junction nucleotides: 5. CDR3 length: 15 residues. CDR1 and CDR2 (germline): KGHSH, LQKENI. CDR3 nucleotides: TGTGCCAGCTCACAGCAGGGGGCTTACTCCTACGAGCAGTACTTC. Encoded protein: CASSQQGAYSYEQYF.

The chain has TRBV5-6 and TRBJ1-1; TRBD1 matches at 11 bases. V was pared by 3 bases and J by 1 base, with 5 bases of the junction left unmatched. Germline CDR1 SGHDT, CDR2 YYEEEE. CDR3 size: 16 residues. For the CDR3, the DNA is TGTGCCAGCAGCTATGGGACAGGGGGGACGAACACTGAAGCTTTCTTT. Its translation is CASSYGTGGTNTEAFF.

The rearrangement uses TRBV7-9 and TRBJ1-1; TRBD1 might be the D (5 bases). Germline assignment: CDR1 SEHNR and CDR2 FQNEAQ (reference sequence). The CDR3 is 14 amino acids. The V end was cut by 4 bases, the J end by 5 bases, with 14 bases between. CDR3 loop: CASSSTGGRTEAFF. As DNA, the CDR3 is TGTGCCAGCAGCTCCACCGGGGGGAGGACTGAAGCTTTCTTT. The full variable domain, rest sourced from reference TRBV7-9 and TRBJ1-1, is DTGVSQNPRHKITKRGQNVTFRCDPISEHNRLYWYRQTLGQGPEFLTYFQNEAQLEKSRLLSDRFSAERPKGSFSTLEIQRTEQGDSAMYLCASSSTGGRTEAFFGQGTRLTVV.

In nucleotides, the CDR3 is TGTGCCTGGCAAACAGAGGCCTCCTACGAGCAGTACTTC. Its translation is CAWQTEASYEQYF. The chain carries TRBV30 and TRBJ2-7, with D unresolved. The CDR3 spans 13 residues. Trimming removed 5 bases at V and 0 bases at J, with 11 bases between. From germline, CDR1 is GTSNPN and CDR2 SVGIG (reference sequence).

The V and J genes are TRBV6-5 and TRBJ2-7; D remains ambiguous. The germline V gene encodes CDR1 MNHEY and CDR2 SVGAGI. The CDR3 covers 15 residues. The V end lost 0 bases, the J end lost 5 bases, and 14 bases lay between the germline ends. The CDR3 loop reads CASSYSLTLPNEQYF. CDR3 sequence (DNA): TGTGCCAGCAGTTACTCTCTAACTCTACCTAACGAGCAGTACTTC.

The chain links TRBV5-1 to TRBJ1-6; TRBD1 matches at 9 bases. From germline, CDR1 is SGHRS and CDR2 YFSETQ. The CDR3 is 15 amino acids. Unmatched junction bases numbered 8, after V lost 4 bases and J lost 9 bases. DNA of the CDR3: TGCGCCAGCAGCGTGGGACAGGGTGGAGTTTCACCCCTCCACTTT. Protein: CASSVGQGGVSPLHF. Filled out from reference TRBV5-1 and TRBJ1-6, the complete variable domain reads KAGVTQTPRYLIKTRGQQVTLSCSPISGHRSVSWYQQTPGQGLQFLFEYFSETQRNKGNFPGRFSGRQFSNSRSEMNVSTLELGDSALYLCASSVGQGGVSPLHFGNGTRLTVT.

The chain uses TRBV30 and TRBJ2-6; D gene ambiguous. Trimming left V 1 base short and J 10 bases short, with 11 bases between. The CDR3 length is 13 residues. Germline V gives CDR1 GTSNPN, CDR2 SVGIG (reference sequence). In DNA, the CDR3 is TGTGCCTGGAGTGCCAATCGACCAAACGTCCTGACTTTC. The encoded protein is CAWSANRPNVLTF.

The chain links TRBV7-9 to TRBJ1-4; the match to TRBD1 covers 7 bases. The CDR3 sequence is 14 residues long. Germline V gene data show CDR1 as SEHNR and CDR2 as FQNEAQ (reference sequence). V shed 3 bases, J shed 4 bases, and the junction held 2 bases outside the gene matches. CDR3: CASSLTGFNEKLFF. The DNA for the CDR3 is TGTGCCAGCAGCTTGACAGGGTTTAATGAAAAACTGTTTTTT.

This clone occurred a few times. The genes are TRBV7-2 and TRBJ1-2; 9 bases map to TRBD1. Trimming cost V 1 base and J 4 bases; bases outside gene matches: 4. The CDR3 sequence is 15 residues long. The V gene's germline CDR1 is SGHTA and CDR2 FQGNSA. CDR3 loop: CASSLGGQGGYGYTF. For the CDR3, the DNA is TGTGCCAGCAGCTTAGGGGGACAGGGAGGCTATGGCTACACCTTC. Looking up the rest from reference TRBV7-2 and TRBJ1-2 gives the full variable domain: GAGVSQSPSNKVTEKGKDVELRCDPISGHTALYWYRQSLGQGLEFLIYFQGNSAPDKSGLPSDRFSAERTGGSVSTLTIQRTQQEDSAVYLCASSLGGQGGYGYTFGSGTRLTVV.

The chain has TRBV7-8 and TRBJ1-2; D is unclear. The germline CDR1 and CDR2 sequences are SGHVS and FQNEAQ. V lost 1 base and J 7 bases, leaving 16 bases between the germline ends. The CDR3 spans 15 residues. The CDR3 loop reads CASSLVDGGLTGYTF. CDR3 coding DNA: TGTGCCAGCAGCTTAGTAGACGGAGGGCTGACTGGCTACACCTTC.